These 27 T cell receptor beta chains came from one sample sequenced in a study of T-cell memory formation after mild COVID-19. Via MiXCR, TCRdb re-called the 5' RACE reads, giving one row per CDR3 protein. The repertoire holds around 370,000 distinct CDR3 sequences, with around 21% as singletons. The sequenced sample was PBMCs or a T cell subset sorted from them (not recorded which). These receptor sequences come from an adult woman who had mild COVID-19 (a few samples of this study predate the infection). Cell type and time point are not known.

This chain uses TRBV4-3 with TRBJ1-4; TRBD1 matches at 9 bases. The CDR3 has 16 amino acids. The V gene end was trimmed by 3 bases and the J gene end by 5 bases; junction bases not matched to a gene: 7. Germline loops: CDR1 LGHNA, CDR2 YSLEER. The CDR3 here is CASSQTRGQGNEKLFF. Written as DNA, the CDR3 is TGCGCCAGCAGCCAGACAAGAGGACAGGGGAATGAAAAACTGTTTTTT.

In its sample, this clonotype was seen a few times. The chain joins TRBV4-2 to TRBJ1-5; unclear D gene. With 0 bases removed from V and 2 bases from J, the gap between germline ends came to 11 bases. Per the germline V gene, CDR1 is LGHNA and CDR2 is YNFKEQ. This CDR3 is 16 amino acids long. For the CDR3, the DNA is TGTGCCAGCAGCCAAGAGGCCCGAAGGGGCAATCAGCCCCAGCATTTT. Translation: CASSQEARRGNQPQHF.

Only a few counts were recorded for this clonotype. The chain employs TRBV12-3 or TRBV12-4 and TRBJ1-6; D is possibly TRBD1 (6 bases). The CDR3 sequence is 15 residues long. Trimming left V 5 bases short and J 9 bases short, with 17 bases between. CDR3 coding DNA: TGTGCCAGCAGTCCACAACAGGGACCGGGTTCACCCCTCCACTTT. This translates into CASSPQQGPGSPLHF.

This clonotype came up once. Written as DNA, the CDR3 is TGCGCCAGCAGCTTGGTCGCAGGGAATCCGTACACTGAAGCTTTCTTT. Protein product: CASSLVAGNPYTEAFF. V gene TRBV5-1 combines with J gene TRBJ1-1; the D gene is possibly TRBD1 (5 bases). Germline V gene lookup returns CDR1 SGHRS and CDR2 YFSETQ. This CDR3 is built from 16 residues. V was pared by 0 bases and J by 3 bases, with 15 bases between.

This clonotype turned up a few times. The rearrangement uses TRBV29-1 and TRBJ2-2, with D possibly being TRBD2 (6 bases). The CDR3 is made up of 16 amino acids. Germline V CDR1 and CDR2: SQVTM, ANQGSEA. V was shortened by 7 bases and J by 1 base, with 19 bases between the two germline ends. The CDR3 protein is CSAPAGLGVNTGELFF. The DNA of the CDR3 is TGCAGCGCACCGGCGGGGCTAGGGGTGAACACCGGGGAGCTGTTTTTT.

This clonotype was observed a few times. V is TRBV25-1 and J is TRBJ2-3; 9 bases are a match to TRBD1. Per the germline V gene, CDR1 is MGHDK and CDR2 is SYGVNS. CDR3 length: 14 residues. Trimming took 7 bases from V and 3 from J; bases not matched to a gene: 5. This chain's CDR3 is CASTGQGRTDTQYF. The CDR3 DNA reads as TGTGCCAGCACCGGACAGGGGAGGACAGATACGCAGTATTTT.

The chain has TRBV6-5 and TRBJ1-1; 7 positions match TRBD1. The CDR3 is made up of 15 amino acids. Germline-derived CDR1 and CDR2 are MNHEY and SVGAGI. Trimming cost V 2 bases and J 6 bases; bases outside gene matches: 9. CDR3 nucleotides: TGTGCCAGCAGTTACCAACAGCAGGGGGGGGCTGAAGCTTTCTTT. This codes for CASSYQQQGGAEAFF.

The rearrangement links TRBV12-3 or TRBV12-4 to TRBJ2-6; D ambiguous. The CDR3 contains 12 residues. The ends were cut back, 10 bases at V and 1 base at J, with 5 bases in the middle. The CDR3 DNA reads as TGTGCCATCCATTCTGGGGCCAACGTCCTGACTTTC. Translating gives CAIHSGANVLTF.

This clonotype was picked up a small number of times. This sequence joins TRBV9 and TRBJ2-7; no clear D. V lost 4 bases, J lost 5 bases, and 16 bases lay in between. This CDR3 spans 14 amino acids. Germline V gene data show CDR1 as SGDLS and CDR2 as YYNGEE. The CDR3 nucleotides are TGTGCCAGCAGCCAGTATCTCAGCACACACGAGCAGTACTTC. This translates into CASSQYLSTHEQYF.

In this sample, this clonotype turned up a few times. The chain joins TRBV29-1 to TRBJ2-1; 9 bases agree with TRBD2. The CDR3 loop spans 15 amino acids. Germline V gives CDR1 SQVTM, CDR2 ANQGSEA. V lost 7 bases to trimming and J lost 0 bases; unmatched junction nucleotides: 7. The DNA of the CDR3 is TGCAGCGCTGGAGGGACTAGCATCTCCTACAATGAGCAGTTCTTC. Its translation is CSAGGTSISYNEQFF.

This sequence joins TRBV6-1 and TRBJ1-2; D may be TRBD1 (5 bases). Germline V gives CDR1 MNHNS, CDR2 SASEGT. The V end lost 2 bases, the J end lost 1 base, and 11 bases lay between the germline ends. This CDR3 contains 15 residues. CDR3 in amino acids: CASSEQAGLNYGYTF. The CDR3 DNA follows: TGTGCCAGCAGTGAACAGGCAGGGCTTAACTATGGCTACACCTTC.

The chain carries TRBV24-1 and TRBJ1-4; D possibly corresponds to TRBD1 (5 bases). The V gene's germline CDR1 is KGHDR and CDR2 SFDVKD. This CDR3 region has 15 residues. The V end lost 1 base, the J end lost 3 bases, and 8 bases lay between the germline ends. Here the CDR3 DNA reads TGTGCCACCAGTGATTTCGGGGGACCTAATGAAAAACTGTTTTTT. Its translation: CATSDFGGPNEKLFF.

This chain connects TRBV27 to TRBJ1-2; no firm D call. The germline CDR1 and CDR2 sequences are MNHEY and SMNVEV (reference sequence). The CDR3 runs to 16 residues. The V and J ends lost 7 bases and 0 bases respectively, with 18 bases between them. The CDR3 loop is CASTPWYRGANYGYTF. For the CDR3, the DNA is TGTGCCAGCACCCCATGGTACAGAGGAGCTAACTATGGCTACACCTTC.

The CDR3 sequence is CSARDPRATATDTQYF. The CDR3 DNA reads TGCAGTGCTAGAGATCCCCGGGCGACCGCCACAGATACGCAGTATTTT. The rearrangement links TRBV20-1 to TRBJ2-3, with unresolved D. The CDR3 spans 16 residues. Germline V gene lookup returns CDR1 DFQATT and CDR2 SNEGSKA (reference sequence). V was trimmed by 0 bases and J by 2 bases, leaving 15 bases between them.

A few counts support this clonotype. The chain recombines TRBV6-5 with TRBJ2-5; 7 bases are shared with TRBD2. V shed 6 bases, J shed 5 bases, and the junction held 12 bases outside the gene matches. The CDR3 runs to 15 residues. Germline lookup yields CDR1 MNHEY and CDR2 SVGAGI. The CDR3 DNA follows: TGTGCCAGCAGCCTGTCGAGGGGAGGGGTGGAGACCCAGTACTTC. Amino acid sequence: CASSLSRGGVETQYF.

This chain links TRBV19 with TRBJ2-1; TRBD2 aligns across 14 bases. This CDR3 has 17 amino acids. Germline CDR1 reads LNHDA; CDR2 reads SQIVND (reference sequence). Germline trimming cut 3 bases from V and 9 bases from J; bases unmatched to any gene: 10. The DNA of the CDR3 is TGTGCCAGTAGTATGAGACTAGCGGGAGGGCCCACGGGTGAGCAGTTCTTC. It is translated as CASSMRLAGGPTGEQFF.

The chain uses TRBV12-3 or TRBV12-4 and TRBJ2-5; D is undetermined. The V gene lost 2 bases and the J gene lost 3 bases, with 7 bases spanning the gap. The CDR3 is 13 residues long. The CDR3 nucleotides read TGTGCCAGCAGTTTAAGGGCCGAAGAGACCCAGTACTTC. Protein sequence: CASSLRAEETQYF.

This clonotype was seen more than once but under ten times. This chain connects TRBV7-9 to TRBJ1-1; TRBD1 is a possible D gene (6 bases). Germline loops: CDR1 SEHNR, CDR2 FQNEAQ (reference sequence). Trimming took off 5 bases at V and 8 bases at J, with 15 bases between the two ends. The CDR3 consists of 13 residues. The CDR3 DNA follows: TGTGCCAGCAGCACCCGACAGGCAACGGAAGCTTTCTTT. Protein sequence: CASSTRQATEAFF.

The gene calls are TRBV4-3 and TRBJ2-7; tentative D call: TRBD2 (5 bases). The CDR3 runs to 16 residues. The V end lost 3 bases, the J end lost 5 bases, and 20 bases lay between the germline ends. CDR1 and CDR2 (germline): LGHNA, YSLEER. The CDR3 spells CASSQEVEGALHEQYF. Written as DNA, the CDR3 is TGCGCCAGCAGCCAGGAGGTTGAGGGAGCGTTACACGAGCAGTACTTC.

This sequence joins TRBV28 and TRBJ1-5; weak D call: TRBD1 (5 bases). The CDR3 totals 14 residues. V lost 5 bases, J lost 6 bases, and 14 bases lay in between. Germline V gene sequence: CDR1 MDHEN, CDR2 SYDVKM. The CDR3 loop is CASSPFGGLQPQHF. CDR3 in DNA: TGTGCCAGCAGTCCCTTCGGGGGTCTTCAGCCCCAGCATTTT. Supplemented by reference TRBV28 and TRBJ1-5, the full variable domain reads DVKVTQSSRYLVKRTGEKVFLECVQDMDHENMFWYRQDPGLGLRLIYFSYDVKMKEKGDIPEGYSVSREKKERFSLILESASTNQTSMYLCASSPFGGLQPQHFGDGTRLSIL.

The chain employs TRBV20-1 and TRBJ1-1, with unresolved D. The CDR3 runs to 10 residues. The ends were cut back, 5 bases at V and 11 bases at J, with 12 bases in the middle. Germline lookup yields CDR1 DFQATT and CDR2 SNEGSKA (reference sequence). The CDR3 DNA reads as TGCAGTGCTGCCAATAACCTGGCTTTCTTT. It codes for CSAANNLAFF.

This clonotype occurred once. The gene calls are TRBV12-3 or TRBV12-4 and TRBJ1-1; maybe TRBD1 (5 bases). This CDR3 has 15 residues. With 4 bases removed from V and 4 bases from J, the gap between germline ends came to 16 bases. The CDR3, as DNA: TGTGCCAGCAGTTCATCGGGGGTTAGGGGCACTGAAGCTTTCTTT. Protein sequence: CASSSSGVRGTEAFF.

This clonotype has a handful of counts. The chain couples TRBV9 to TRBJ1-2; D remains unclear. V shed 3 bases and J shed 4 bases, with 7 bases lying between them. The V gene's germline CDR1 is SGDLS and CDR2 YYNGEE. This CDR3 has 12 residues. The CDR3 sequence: CASSAPTYGYTF. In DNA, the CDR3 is TGTGCCAGCAGCGCGCCCACCTATGGCTACACCTTC.

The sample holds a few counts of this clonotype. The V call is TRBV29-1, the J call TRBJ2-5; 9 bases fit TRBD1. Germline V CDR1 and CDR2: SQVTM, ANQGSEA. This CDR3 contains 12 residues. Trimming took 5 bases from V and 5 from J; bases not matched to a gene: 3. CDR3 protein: CSVSDRGETQYF. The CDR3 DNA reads TGCAGCGTTTCCGACAGGGGGGAGACCCAGTACTTC.

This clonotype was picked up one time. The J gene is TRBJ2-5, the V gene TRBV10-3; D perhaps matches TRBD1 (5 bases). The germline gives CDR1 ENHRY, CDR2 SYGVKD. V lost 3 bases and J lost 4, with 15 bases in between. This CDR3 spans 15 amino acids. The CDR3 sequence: CAISEGAGLLETQYF. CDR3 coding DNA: TGTGCCATCAGTGAAGGGGCCGGATTGCTAGAGACCCAGTACTTC.

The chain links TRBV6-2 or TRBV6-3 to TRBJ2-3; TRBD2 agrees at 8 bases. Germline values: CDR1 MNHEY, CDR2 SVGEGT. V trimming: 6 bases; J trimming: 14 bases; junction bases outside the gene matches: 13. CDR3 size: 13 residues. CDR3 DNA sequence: TGTGCCAGCAGCTCCTACAGCGGGAGTACCCTGTATTTT. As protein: CASSSYSGSTLYF.

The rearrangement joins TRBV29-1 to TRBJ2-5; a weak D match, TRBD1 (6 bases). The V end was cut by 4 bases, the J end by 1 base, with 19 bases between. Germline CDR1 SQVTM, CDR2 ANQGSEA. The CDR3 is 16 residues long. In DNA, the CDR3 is TGCAGCGTTGTCCTGGACAGCGAACTGGCCCAAGAGACCCAGTACTTC. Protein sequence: CSVVLDSELAQETQYF.